This is a list of T cell receptor beta chains from one sample in a study of response to subunit inactivated influenza vaccine. TCRdb re-called the RT-PCR reads with MiXCR, one entry per CDR3 protein. This table holds some 550,000 distinct CDR3 sequences, roughly 25% found once. The same sample was also studied in work on T cells expressing NK-cell markers.

The sequences come from CD4+ T cells sorted from PBMCs, collected 11 to 12 days after vaccination. These receptors all stem from a man aged 45-65 years who received an inactivated influenza vaccine. The CDR3 runs from the conserved cysteine through the conserved F or W. A D gene is named only where the DNA matches it firmly. Size tells how often a clone was seen (once, few, many) or the class of an expanded clone, and some rows leave it out.

j_call d_call v_call clone_size cdr3_aa cdr3_nt
TRBJ2-1 TRBD2 TRBV3-1 few CASSQVAGGLSYNEQFF TGTGCCAGCAGCCAAGTCGCGGGGGGGCTCTCCTACAATGAGCAGTTCTTC
TRBJ2-7 . TRBV12-3/TRBV12-4 . CASSLFPGYEQYF TGTGCCAGCAGTTTATTCCCGGGCTACGAGCAGTACTTC
TRBJ2-7 . TRBV28 few CASRWAGTYEQYF TGTGCCAGCCGCTGGGCAGGGACCTACGAGCAGTACTTC
TRBJ2-7 . TRBV15 . CATSRRLGYEQYF TGTGCCACCAGCAGAAGACTAGGCTACGAGCAGTACTTC
TRBJ2-3 . TRBV24-1 few CATSLGGGRTDTQYF TGTGCCACCAGTCTGGGGGGGGGCCGCACAGATACGCAGTATTTT
TRBJ2-5 TRBD2 TRBV28 . CASSAGTSGRAGQTQYF TGTGCCAGCAGTGCGGGGACTAGCGGGAGGGCCGGGCAGACCCAGTACTTC
TRBJ2-2 TRBD1 TRBV18 . CASSPSPGQGARDPGELFF TGTGCCAGCTCACCATCCCCGGGACAGGGGGCGCGGGATCCCGGGGAGCTGTTTTTT
TRBJ2-7 TRBD2 TRBV6-2/TRBV6-3 . CASSSGSGYEQYF TGTGCCAGCAGTAGCGGGAGCGGCTACGAGCAGTACTTC
TRBJ2-3 TRBD2 TRBV2 . CAQGRASTDTQYF TGTGCCCAAGGGAGGGCTAGCACAGATACGCAGTATTTT
TRBJ2-5 TRBD1 TRBV12-3/TRBV12-4 . CASSQGQGRVETQYF TGTGCCAGCAGCCAAGGACAGGGTCGAGTAGAGACCCAGTACTTC
TRBJ2-1 TRBD2 TRBV4-2 . CASSQDRTSVNEQFF TGTGCCAGCAGCCAAGATAGGACTAGTGTTAATGAGCAGTTCTTC
TRBJ1-1 . TRBV4-3 few CASRGATEAFF TGCGCCAGCCGGGGCGCGACTGAAGCTTTCTTT
TRBJ1-4 . TRBV19 . CASTLQGGGEKLFF TGTGCCAGTACCCTCCAGGGTGGTGGTGAAAAACTGTTTTTT
TRBJ1-5 TRBD1 TRBV12-3/TRBV12-4 many CASRQGAGQPQHF TGTGCCAGCAGGCAGGGGGCCGGTCAGCCCCAGCATTTT
TRBJ1-1 . TRBV3-1 few CASSPRNTEAFF TGTGCCAGCAGCCCCCGGAACACTGAAGCTTTCTTT
TRBJ2-5 . TRBV10-3 . CAISVGTQETQYF TGTGCCATCAGTGTGGGGACTCAAGAGACCCAGTACTTC
TRBJ1-5 TRBD1 TRBV20-1 . CSATPGQGVSNQPQHF TGCAGTGCTACACCGGGACAGGGGGTTAGCAATCAGCCCCAGCATTTT
TRBJ1-2 . TRBV6-1 . CATEPAGTKNYGYTF TGTGCCACCGAACCCGCCGGGACAAAGAACTATGGCTACACCTTC
TRBJ2-7 . TRBV18 few CASSLAHFFEQYF TGTGCCAGCTCACTTGCCCACTTTTTTGAGCAGTACTTC
TRBJ2-1 . TRBV4-2 few CASSQDSSSSYNEQFF TGTGCCAGCAGCCAAGATTCAAGCAGCTCCTACAATGAGCAGTTCTTC
TRBJ1-1 . TRBV12-3/TRBV12-4 many CASSLYSMNTEAFF TGTGCCAGCAGTTTATACAGCATGAACACTGAAGCTTTCTTT
TRBJ2-5 TRBD1 TRBV6-1 . CASRRTGVGETQYF TGTGCCAGCAGACGGACAGGGGTTGGGGAGACCCAGTACTTC
TRBJ2-7 . TRBV12-3/TRBV12-4 few CASSTRGAYEQYF TGTGCCAGCAGCACCCGGGGAGCCTACGAGCAGTACTTC
TRBJ2-2 . TRBV6-2/TRBV6-3 . CASSHPGGFGELFF TGTGCCAGCAGCCACCCCGGGGGCTTCGGGGAGCTGTTTTTT
TRBJ2-5 . TRBV10-3 . CAISEYLETQYF TGTGCCATCAGTGAGTACCTCGAGACCCAGTACTTC
TRBJ2-1 TRBD2 TRBV20-1 few CSARTSGGKKEQFF TGCAGTGCAAGGACTAGCGGGGGGAAGAAGGAGCAGTTCTTC
TRBJ2-1 . TRBV15 . CATSRAVNEQFF TGTGCCACCAGCAGAGCGGTCAATGAGCAGTTCTTC
TRBJ2-5 TRBD2 TRBV12-3/TRBV12-4 many CASSFLGGRETQYF TGTGCCAGCAGTTTTCTGGGCGGGAGGGAGACCCAGTACTTC
TRBJ2-2 TRBD1 TRBV15 many CATSEGQGNTGELFF TGTGCCACCAGCGAGGGACAGGGGAACACCGGGGAGCTGTTTTTT
TRBJ2-7 . TRBV5-1 few CASSPSGRLTYEQYF TGCGCCAGCAGCCCCTCGGGGAGACTGACCTACGAGCAGTACTTC
TRBJ2-7 . TRBV7-2 . CASSLHGTGSSYEQYF TGTGCCAGCAGCTTACATGGGACGGGGAGCTCCTACGAGCAGTACTTC
TRBJ2-4 . TRBV12-3/TRBV12-4 . CASSLGGVGKNIQYF TGTGCCAGCAGTTTAGGGGGAGTGGGCAAAAACATTCAGTACTTC
TRBJ2-2 . TRBV6-5 many CASSWTPYPERTGELFF TGTGCCAGCAGTTGGACCCCATACCCCGAACGGACCGGGGAGCTGTTTTTT
TRBJ2-3 . TRBV27 few CASSSLMGTEGTDTQYF TGTGCCAGCAGTTCCCTCATGGGGACGGAGGGCACAGATACGCAGTATTTT
TRBJ2-3 . TRBV25-1 . CASSMALGGSTDTQYF TGTGCCAGCAGTATGGCTTTGGGCGGAAGCACAGATACGCAGTATTTT
TRBJ1-1 TRBD1 TRBV3-1 . CASSQVLRTGPRVAFF TGTGCCAGCAGCCAAGTTCTTCGGACAGGGCCTAGGGTAGCTTTCTTT
TRBJ2-2 . TRBV20-1 . CSAADLLNTGELFF TGCAGTGCCGCGGACCTTTTGAACACCGGGGAGCTGTTTTTT
TRBJ2-7 . TRBV7-2 . CASRANVGSEQYF TGTGCCAGCAGAGCCAACGTCGGTTCCGAGCAGTACTTC
TRBJ1-2 TRBD1 TRBV7-8 . CASSIGDRDYGYTF TGTGCCAGCAGCATTGGGGACAGAGACTATGGCTACACCTTC
TRBJ1-2 . TRBV20-1 few CSATGVQFDYGYTF TGCAGTGCCACAGGTGTACAGTTTGACTATGGCTACACCTTC
TRBJ1-1 . TRBV12-3/TRBV12-4 many CASSLPRLGTFF TGTGCCAGCAGTTTGCCCAGGCTCGGAACTTTCTTT
TRBJ2-2 . TRBV12-3/TRBV12-4 few CASVPGVTNTGELFF TGTGCCAGCGTTCCAGGGGTAACGAACACCGGGGAGCTGTTTTTT